The 15 T cell receptor beta chains given below trace back to one sample, sequenced in a study of blood T cell repertoires in COVID-19. Libraries were prepared by immunoSEQ multiplex PCR; TCRdb keeps only in-frame clonotypes and omits some of them. Of a few hundred thousand clones listed, approximately 77% were seen once; the top ten hold about 1%. Sample: peripheral blood. The source of these receptors is a human donor with acute or convalescent COVID-19. The donor label of this sample is uncertain.

The chain has TRBV7-6 and TRBJ1-6; D is unclear. Germline CDR1 is SGHVS and CDR2 is FNYEAQ. With 5 bases removed from V and 6 bases from J, the gap between germline ends came to 14 bases. The length of the CDR3 is 15 residues. For the CDR3, the DNA is TGTGCCAGCAGCCCCCAGCAGGCCTCTAATTCACCCCTCCACTTT. Amino acids: CASSPQQASNSPLHF. Together with reference TRBV7-6 and TRBJ1-6, the CDR3 gives the full variable domain: GAGVSQSPRYKVTKRGQDVALRCDPISGHVSLYWYRQALGQGPEFLTYFNYEAQQDKSGLPNDRFSAERPEGSISTLTIQRTEQRDSAMYRCASSPQQASNSPLHFGNGTRLTVT.

The V gene is TRBV5-6, the J gene TRBJ1-2; no firm D call. The CDR3 is made up of 13 amino acids. V was shortened by 2 bases and J by 1 base, with 6 bases between the two germline ends. The germline gives CDR1 SGHDT, CDR2 YYEEEE. This chain's CDR3 is CASSFFSNYGYTF. CDR3 DNA: TGTGCCAGCAGCTTTTTCAGTAACTATGGCTACACCTTC.

J is TRBJ2-7 and V is TRBV11-1; D possibly corresponds to TRBD2 (5 bases). Germline V gene sequence: CDR1 SGHAT, CDR2 FQDESV (reference sequence). Trimming pared 3 bases from V and 0 bases from J, leaving 9 bases between. CDR3 length equals 14 residues. The CDR3 reads CASSFRGSSYEQYF. The CDR3 nucleotides are TGTGCCAGCAGCTTTCGGGGAAGCTCCTACGAGCAGTACTTC.

The chain recombines TRBV30 with TRBJ1-2; D ambiguous. The germline V gene has CDR1 GTSNPN and CDR2 SVGIG (reference sequence). Trimming shortened V by 2 bases and J by 4 bases, and 11 bases separated the two germline ends. This CDR3 is built from 13 residues. The CDR3, as DNA: TGTGCCTGGAGTTACCCGGGGTCCTATGGCTACACCTTC. It specifies CAWSYPGSYGYTF.

The rearrangement joins TRBV6-5 to TRBJ1-2; no clear D gene. In germline, CDR1 is MNHEY, CDR2 SVGAGI. Deletions cut 7 bases from V and 5 bases from J, with 8 bases between. The CDR3 consists of 11 residues. The DNA of the CDR3 is TGTGCCAGCACCGACGGGTATGGCTACACCTTC. Translating it yields CASTDGYGYTF.

This CDR3 is CASSRDRDYVTEAFF. The CDR3 DNA sequence: TGTGCCAGCAGTAGGGACAGGGATTATGTCACTGAAGCTTTCTTT. The chain has TRBV2 and TRBJ1-1; 9 bases agree with TRBD1. The CDR3 loop spans 15 amino acids. V was clipped by 5 bases and J by 4 bases; unmatched bases: 8. In germline, CDR1 is SNHLY, CDR2 FYNNEI.

The chain employs TRBV6-5 and TRBJ2-1; 9 positions match TRBD2. The CDR3 is made up of 15 amino acids. Germline assignment: CDR1 MNHEY and CDR2 SVGAGI. Trimming removed 6 bases from V and 5 bases from J; junction bases left unmatched: 8. The CDR3 loop reads CASRTLAGLNNEQFF. DNA for the CDR3: TGTGCCAGCAGGACCCTAGCGGGACTCAACAATGAGCAGTTCTTC.

This chain links TRBV5-3 with TRBJ2-2; D ambiguous. TRBV5-3 is sorted into the ORF group, with uncertain function. With 1 base removed from V and 2 bases from J, the gap between germline ends came to 12 bases. This CDR3 contains 16 residues. This chain's CDR3 is CARSLLAEENTGELFF. The CDR3 DNA sequence: TGTGCCAGAAGCTTGCTGGCGGAAGAAAACACCGGGGAGCTGTTTTTT.

The V call is TRBV6-5, the J call TRBJ2-2; TRBD1 might be the D (6 bases). This CDR3 contains 13 residues. CDR1 and CDR2 from the germline V gene are MNHEY and SVGAGI. V was pared by 4 bases and J by 7 bases, with 10 bases between. Here the CDR3 DNA reads TGTGCCAGCAGTTGGCAGGGGTACGGGGAGCTGTTTTTT. Encoded protein: CASSWQGYGELFF.

V and J are TRBV6-2 or TRBV6-3 and TRBJ1-1, with TRBD1 matching 9 bases. Germline CDR1 is MNHEY and CDR2 is SVGEGT. The length of the CDR3 is 16 residues. The V gene end was trimmed by 2 bases and the J gene end by 5 bases; junction bases not matched to a gene: 9. CDR3 protein: CASSYGNRGRGTEAFF. CDR3 sequence (DNA): TGTGCCAGCAGTTACGGGAACAGGGGGCGCGGGACTGAAGCTTTCTTT.

This clone showed up just a few times. This chain uses TRBV10-2 with TRBJ1-2; 7 bases are a match to TRBD1. In germline, CDR1 is WSHSY, CDR2 SAAADI. This CDR3 is 14 amino acids long. J was trimmed by 7 bases and V by 9 bases; bases with no gene match: 14. In nucleotides, the CDR3 is TGCGCCAGTCAGGGACAGCTCGGCCTAGGTGGCTACACCTTC. Protein: CASQGQLGLGGYTF.

The chain recombines TRBV30 with TRBJ1-5; tentatively, D is TRBD1 (5 bases). The CDR3 runs to 13 residues. Germline V gene sequence: CDR1 GTSNPN, CDR2 SVGIG (reference sequence). With 0 bases removed from V and 8 bases from J, the gap between germline ends came to 11 bases. The CDR3 DNA reads TGTGCCTGGAGTGTAAGGGGTCCTGAGCCCCAGCATTTT. This sequence encodes CAWSVRGPEPQHF.

This chain connects TRBV5-5 to TRBJ1-5; D is perhaps TRBD1 (5 bases). This CDR3 is 15 amino acids long. Trimming stripped 6 bases from V and 3 bases from J, with 16 bases between. In germline, CDR1 is SGHKS, CDR2 YYEKEE (reference sequence). The CDR3 here is CASTLGGLANQPQHF. CDR3 sequence (DNA): TGTGCCAGCACGCTGGGGGGTTTGGCCAATCAGCCCCAGCATTTT.

To note about this clone: At the DNA level, this CDR3 is encoded by other sequences in the same sample as well. The gene calls are TRBV30 and TRBJ1-5; D is perhaps TRBD1 (5 bases). There are 13 residues in the CDR3. Trimming left V 2 bases short and J 4 bases short, with 9 bases between. Per germline, CDR1 GTSNPN and CDR2 SVGIG (reference sequence). Written as DNA, the CDR3 is TGTGCCTGGAGTAGGGGCCCAAATCAGCCCCAGCATTTT. Protein: CAWSRGPNQPQHF.

V gene TRBV7-2 combines with J gene TRBJ2-3; D uncertain. Germline V gene lookup returns CDR1 SGHTA and CDR2 FQGNSA. The CDR3 extends over 14 amino acids. Trimming removed 5 bases at V and 10 bases at J, with 19 bases between. DNA for the CDR3: TGTGCCAGCAGCCCCACCCCCTCGACTCGGGCGCAGTATTTT. This sequence encodes CASSPTPSTRAQYF.